One T cell receptor beta chain is described in this entry. The data were obtained in a study of blood T cell repertoires in COVID-19. Overall study context: COVID-19 samples from acute and convalescent phases originated in the United States, Italy and Spain.

All enrollees were about 18 to 89 years old and from about 24 US areas. Sequenced by immunoSEQ multiplex PCR; TCRdb stores in-frame clones only, minus some. The sample shows 95,000 to 150,000 clones, over 80% of them seen only once. V dropped 0 bases and J dropped 3 bases, with 9 bases sitting between them. CDR3 size: 15 residues. Per the germline V gene, CDR1 is SGHTA and CDR2 is FQGNSA. The sequencing input was PBMCs or T cells enriched from blood (not recorded which). The receptor's source is a woman in her twenties or thirties who had recovered from COVID-19. V is TRBV7-2 and J is TRBJ1-3; D is uncertain. The CDR3 is CASSLAGDLGNTIYF. CDR3 sequence (DNA): TGTGCCAGCAGCTTAGCCGGAGACCTTGGAAACACCATATATTTT.